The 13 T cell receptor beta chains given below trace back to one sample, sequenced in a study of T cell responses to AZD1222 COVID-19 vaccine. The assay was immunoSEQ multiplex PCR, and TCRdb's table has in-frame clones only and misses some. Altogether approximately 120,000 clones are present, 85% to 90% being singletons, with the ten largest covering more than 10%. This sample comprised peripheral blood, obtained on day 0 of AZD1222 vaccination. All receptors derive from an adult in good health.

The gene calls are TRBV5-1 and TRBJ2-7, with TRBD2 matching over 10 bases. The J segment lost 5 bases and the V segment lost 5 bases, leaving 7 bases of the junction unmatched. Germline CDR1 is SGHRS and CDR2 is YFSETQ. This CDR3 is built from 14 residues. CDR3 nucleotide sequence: TGCGCCAGCAGGAGATCTAGCGGGAGTGACGAGCAGTACTTC. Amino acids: CASRRSSGSDEQYF. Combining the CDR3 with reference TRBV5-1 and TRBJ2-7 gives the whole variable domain KAGVTQTPRYLIKTRGQQVTLSCSPISGHRSVSWYQQTPGQGLQFLFEYFSETQRNKGNFPGRFSGRQFSNSRSEMNVSTLELGDSALYLCASRRSSGSDEQYFGPGTRLTVT.

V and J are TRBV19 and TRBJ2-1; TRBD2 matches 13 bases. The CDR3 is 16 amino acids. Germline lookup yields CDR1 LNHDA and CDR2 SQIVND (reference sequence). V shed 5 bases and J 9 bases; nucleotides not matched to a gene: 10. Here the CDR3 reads CASSPSLAGGPGEQFF. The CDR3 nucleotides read TGTGCCAGTAGTCCGTCACTAGCGGGAGGGCCAGGTGAGCAGTTCTTC.

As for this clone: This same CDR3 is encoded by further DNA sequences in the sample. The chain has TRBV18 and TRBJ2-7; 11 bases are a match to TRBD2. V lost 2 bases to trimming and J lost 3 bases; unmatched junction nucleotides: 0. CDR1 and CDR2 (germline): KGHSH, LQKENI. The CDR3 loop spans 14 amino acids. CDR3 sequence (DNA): TGTGCCAGCTCACCAGGGACTAGCGGCTACGAGCAGTACTTC. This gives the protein CASSPGTSGYEQYF.

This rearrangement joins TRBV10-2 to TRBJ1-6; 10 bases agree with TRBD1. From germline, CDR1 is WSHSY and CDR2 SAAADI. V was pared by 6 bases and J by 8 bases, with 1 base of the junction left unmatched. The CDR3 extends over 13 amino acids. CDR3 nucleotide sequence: TGCGCCAGCAGGGGGACAGGGGATTCACCCCTCCACTTT. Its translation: CASRGTGDSPLHF.

In nucleotides, the CDR3 is TGTGCCAGCTCACCAGGCAGCACAGATACGCAGTATTTT. This sequence encodes CASSPGSTDTQYF. This chain joins TRBV18 and TRBJ2-3; D unclear. Trimming left V 2 bases short and J 0 bases short, with 3 bases between. This CDR3 is 13 amino acids long. The germline V gene encodes CDR1 KGHSH and CDR2 LQKENI.

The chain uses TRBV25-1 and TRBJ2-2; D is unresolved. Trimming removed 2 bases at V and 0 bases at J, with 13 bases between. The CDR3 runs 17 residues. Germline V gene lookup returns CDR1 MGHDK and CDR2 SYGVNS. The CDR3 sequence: CASSERFGLPNTGELFF. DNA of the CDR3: TGTGCCAGCAGTGAAAGGTTTGGTTTGCCGAACACCGGGGAGCTGTTTTTT.

CDR3 amino acids: CASSHPQGPLHF. The CDR3 nucleotides are TGTGCCAGCAGCCATCCACAGGGGCCCCTCCACTTT. The chain uses TRBV3-1 (or the pseudogene TRBV3-2) and TRBJ1-6, with 7 bases aligning to TRBD1. Germline lookup yields CDR1 LGHDT and CDR2 YNNKEL (reference sequence). The CDR3 totals 12 residues. J was trimmed by 13 bases and V by 3 bases; bases with no gene match: 3.

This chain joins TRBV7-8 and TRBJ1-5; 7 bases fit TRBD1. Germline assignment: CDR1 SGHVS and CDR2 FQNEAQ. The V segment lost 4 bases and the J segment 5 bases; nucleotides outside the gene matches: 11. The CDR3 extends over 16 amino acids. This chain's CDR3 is CASSYAGTVSDQPQHF. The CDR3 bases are TGTGCCAGCAGCTATGCCGGGACAGTATCCGATCAGCCCCAGCATTTT.

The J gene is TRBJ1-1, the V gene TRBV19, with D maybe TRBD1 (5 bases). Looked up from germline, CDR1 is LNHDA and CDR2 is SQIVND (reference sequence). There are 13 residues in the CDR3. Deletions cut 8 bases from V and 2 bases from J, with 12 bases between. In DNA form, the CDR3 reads TGTGCCAGTGGGACCGCGGGAAACACTGAAGCTTTCTTT. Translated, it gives CASGTAGNTEAFF.

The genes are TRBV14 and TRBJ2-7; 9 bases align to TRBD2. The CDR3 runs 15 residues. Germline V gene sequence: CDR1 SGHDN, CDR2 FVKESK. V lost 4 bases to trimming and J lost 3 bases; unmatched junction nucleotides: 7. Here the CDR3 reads CASSRLPSGNYEQYF. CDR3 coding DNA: TGTGCCAGCAGCCGCCTACCTAGCGGGAACTACGAGCAGTACTTC.

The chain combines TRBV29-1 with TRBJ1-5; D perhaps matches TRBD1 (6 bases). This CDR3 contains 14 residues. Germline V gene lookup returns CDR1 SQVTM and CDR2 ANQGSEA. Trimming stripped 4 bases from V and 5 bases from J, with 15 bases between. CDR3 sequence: CSVVAGATDQPQHF. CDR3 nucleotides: TGCAGCGTTGTGGCAGGGGCAACCGATCAGCCCCAGCATTTT.

In DNA, the CDR3 is TGTGCCAGCAGCTTATGGGAGGGGTCCACCGGGGAGCTGTTTTTT. Translation gives CASSLWEGSTGELFF. The chain uses TRBV11-2 and TRBJ2-2, with 7 positions matching TRBD2. The CDR3 extends over 15 amino acids. In germline, CDR1 is SGHAT, CDR2 FQNNGV. V was clipped by 2 bases and J by 4 bases; unmatched bases: 4.

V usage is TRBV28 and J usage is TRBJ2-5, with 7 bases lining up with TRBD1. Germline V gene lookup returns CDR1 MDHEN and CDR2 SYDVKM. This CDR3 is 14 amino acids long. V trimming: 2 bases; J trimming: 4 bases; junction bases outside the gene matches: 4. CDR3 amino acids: CASSLDRVLETQYF. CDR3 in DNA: TGTGCCAGCAGTTTAGACAGGGTTTTAGAGACCCAGTACTTC.